Following are 22 T cell receptor beta chains from one sample sequenced in a study of shared clonotypes between healthy human individuals. Measured with immunoSEQ multiplex PCR; TCRdb has only the in-frame clones, and not every one. Of a few million clones listed, approximately 93% are singletons. Sequenced material: naive CD4+ T cells from PBMCs. The subset is: CD45RA+ positively selected. The source of these receptors is a young man in good health. Some clones in this sample may be carry-over from other donors' samples.

The V gene is TRBV5-4, the J gene TRBJ1-4, with D uncertain. This CDR3 comprises 13 residues. Germline V CDR1 and CDR2: SGHNT, YYREEE (reference sequence). Between the trimmed V and J ends, which lost 0 bases and 8 bases, there was a span of 8 bases. In DNA, the CDR3 is TGTGCCAGCAGCTTGGCAGGCGGGGAAAAACTGTTTTTT. This gives the protein CASSLAGGEKLFF.

This clone was seen only once. CDR3 sequence reads: CATSRDEWGRDQPQHF. DNA for the CDR3: TGTGCCACCAGCAGAGATGAGTGGGGTAGGGATCAGCCCCAGCATTTT. The chain uses TRBV15 and TRBJ1-5, with D unclear. Germline CDR1 is LNHNV and CDR2 is YYDKDF (reference sequence). Trimming cost V 0 bases and J 5 bases, with 14 bases left between them. The CDR3 has 16 amino acids.

The chain links TRBV5-4 to TRBJ2-7; D is tentatively TRBD1 or TRBD2 (6 bases each). This CDR3 comprises 13 residues. Trimming took off 2 bases at V and 2 bases at J, with 8 bases between the two ends. The germline V gene encodes CDR1 SGHNT and CDR2 YYREEE (reference sequence). The CDR3 DNA reads as TGTGCCAGCAGCTTCGGGGGCCCCTACGAGCAGTACTTC. Encoded protein: CASSFGGPYEQYF.

V is TRBV11-2 and J is TRBJ2-3; possibly TRBD1 for D (6 bases). V lost 1 base, J lost 2 bases, and 16 bases lay in between. Germline values: CDR1 SGHAT, CDR2 FQNNGV. The CDR3 is 17 amino acids. The chain's CDR3 is CASSLGLVWTVTDTQYF. The CDR3 bases are TGTGCCAGCAGCTTAGGGCTTGTCTGGACAGTCACAGATACGCAGTATTTT.

The V and J genes are TRBV28 and TRBJ2-1; no reliable D call. The CDR3 spans 11 residues. Germline CDR1 MDHEN, CDR2 SYDVKM. As DNA, the CDR3 is TGTCGGGCGCTCTCCTACAATGAGCAGTTCTTC. It specifies CRALSYNEQFF.

This clone was counted between two and nine times. The chain carries TRBV7-9 and TRBJ1-1; D gene ambiguous. Germline CDR1 is SEHNR and CDR2 is FQNEAQ (reference sequence). This CDR3 is 10 amino acids long. V dropped 5 bases and J dropped 7 bases, with 5 bases sitting between them. The CDR3: CASSQIEAFF. The DNA for the CDR3 is TGTGCCAGCAGCCAGATTGAAGCTTTCTTT.

The chain has TRBV18 and TRBJ1-2; TRBD1 is a possible D gene (5 bases). Trimming cost V 2 bases and J 4 bases, with 14 bases left between them. Germline V gene lookup returns CDR1 KGHSH and CDR2 LQKENI. There are 15 residues in the CDR3. In nucleotides, the CDR3 is TGTGCCAGCTCACCAGGGACGCCCCTCGGCTATGGCTACACCTTC. Translating gives CASSPGTPLGYGYTF. Complete variable domain (other parts from reference TRBV18 and TRBJ1-2): NAGVMQNPRHLVRRRGQEARLRCSPMKGHSHVYWYRQLPEEGLKFMVYLQKENIIDESGMPKERFSAEFPKEGPSILRIQQVVRGDSAAYFCASSPGTPLGYGYTFGSGTRLTVV.

The V call is TRBV7-6, the J call TRBJ2-1, with TRBD2 identical over 13 bases. Trimming at V came to 5 bases and at J to 0 bases, leaving 4 bases not matched to a gene. The germline V gene encodes CDR1 SGHVS and CDR2 FNYEAQ. This CDR3 is built from 17 residues. The CDR3 DNA is TGTGCCAGCAGCCTCAGGACTAGCGGGAGCTCCTACAATGAGCAGTTCTTC. Protein sequence: CASSLRTSGSSYNEQFF.

The chain carries TRBV19 and TRBJ2-1; TRBD2 aligns across 7 bases. Germline-derived CDR1 and CDR2 are LNHDA and SQIVND (reference sequence). CDR3 length equals 14 residues. After removal of 8 bases from V and 3 bases from J, the junction contained 7 bases not matched to a gene. The CDR3 nucleotides are TGTGCCAGTCCCCCCCCTAGCGGCTACAATGAGCAGTTCTTC. Translating gives CASPPPSGYNEQFF.

This chain connects TRBV7-9 to TRBJ2-5; D not resolved. This CDR3 region has 12 residues. V dropped 2 bases and J dropped 5 bases, with 6 bases sitting between them. CDR1 is SEHNR and CDR2 is FQNEAQ in the germline V gene (reference sequence). Here the CDR3 reads CASSLKGETQYF. DNA for the CDR3: TGTGCCAGCAGCTTAAAAGGGGAGACCCAGTACTTC.

The chain uses TRBV13 and TRBJ1-4; D is perhaps TRBD1 (6 bases). The germline CDR1 and CDR2 sequences are PRHDT and FYEKMQ (reference sequence). This CDR3 region has 16 residues. V was pared by 5 bases and J by 0 bases, with 13 bases between. CDR3 protein: CASSLQGRATNEKLFF. In DNA, the CDR3 is TGTGCCAGCAGCCTCCAGGGGAGAGCAACTAATGAAAAACTGTTTTTT. The full variable domain, with the rest looked up from reference TRBV13 and TRBJ1-4, is AAGVIQSPRHLIKEKRETATLKCYPIPRHDTVYWYQQGPGQDPQFLISFYEKMQSDKGSIPDRFSAQQFSDYHSELNMSSLELGDSALYFCASSLQGRATNEKLFFGSGTQLSVL.

DNA for the CDR3: TGTGCCAGCAGTTCCCAGGGGGGCGGCTACACCTTC. Protein: CASSSQGGGYTF. The rearrangement joins TRBV2 to TRBJ1-2; TRBD1 aligns across 7 bases. The CDR3 is 12 residues long. Per germline, CDR1 SNHLY and CDR2 FYNNEI. Unmatched junction bases numbered 5, after V lost 5 bases and J lost 8 bases.

The V call is TRBV7-8, the J call TRBJ1-5; D unclear. V was trimmed by 3 bases and J by 5 bases, leaving 8 bases between them. CDR1 is SGHVS, CDR2 FQNEAQ, per germline. The CDR3 length is 13 residues. The CDR3 region is CASSFGWDQPQHF. The CDR3 DNA reads as TGTGCCAGCAGCTTCGGTTGGGATCAGCCCCAGCATTTT.

The chain employs TRBV18 and TRBJ2-7; D is ambiguous. The V gene lost 0 bases and the J gene lost 2 bases, with 8 bases spanning the gap. Germline-derived CDR1 and CDR2 are KGHSH and LQKENI. The CDR3 is made up of 14 amino acids. Written as DNA, the CDR3 is TGTGCCAGCTCACCACCTGCAGCCCCCTACGAGCAGTACTTC. Translating it yields CASSPPAAPYEQYF.

The chain links TRBV25-1 to TRBJ2-2; D call uncertain. The CDR3 runs to 14 residues. CDR1 is MGHDK and CDR2 is SYGVNS in the germline V gene. V gave up 4 bases and J gave up 0 bases, with 6 bases separating them. The CDR3 coding sequence is TGTGCCAGCAGTGTGACAACGAACACCGGGGAGCTGTTTTTT. Its protein is CASSVTTNTGELFF.

The chain joins TRBV28 to TRBJ1-2, with D maybe TRBD1 (6 bases). This CDR3 has 16 residues. Germline-derived CDR1 and CDR2 are MDHEN and SYDVKM. V lost 9 bases, J lost 6 bases, and 26 bases lay in between. In DNA form, the CDR3 reads TGTGCCAGTTCCCTCCCTGGGGGCAGGGAGGGAAATGGCTACACCTTC. Amino acids: CASSLPGGREGNGYTF.

The V gene is TRBV5-1, the J gene TRBJ2-5; the D call may be TRBD1 or TRBD2 (5 bases each). Germline V CDR1 and CDR2: SGHRS, YFSETQ. Trimming pared 3 bases from V and 0 bases from J, leaving 15 bases between. This CDR3 comprises 16 residues. CDR3 coding DNA: TGCGCCAGCAGCTCAGGGCCAGGGAGTTACCAAGAGACCCAGTACTTC. It codes for CASSSGPGSYQETQYF.

The gene calls are TRBV28 and TRBJ2-4; 8 positions match TRBD1. The CDR3 sequence is 18 residues long. Germline V gives CDR1 MDHEN, CDR2 SYDVKM. The junction had 18 bases not matched to a gene; V was cut back by 5 bases and J by 6 bases. This chain's CDR3 is CASSPHSGQGPSTNIQYF. DNA of the CDR3: TGTGCCAGCAGTCCCCACTCCGGACAGGGCCCGTCCACAAACATTCAGTACTTC.

V gene TRBV6-1 combines with J gene TRBJ2-6; D remains ambiguous. CDR3 size: 13 residues. Trimming took off 6 bases at V and 0 bases at J, with 3 bases between the two ends. Germline V gene sequence: CDR1 MNHNS, CDR2 SASEGT. The DNA of the CDR3 is TGTGCCAGCAGAAACTCTGGGGCCAACGTCCTGACTTTC. Translated: CASRNSGANVLTF.

This clone was recorded only once. The rearrangement uses TRBV6-6 and TRBJ2-2; D ambiguous. V was shortened by 6 bases and J by 1 base, with 9 bases between the two germline ends. The CDR3 is 14 residues long. Germline CDR1 is MNHNY and CDR2 is SVGAGI (reference sequence). CDR3 sequence (DNA): TGTGCCAGCAGGGACGGGTTGAACACCGGGGAGCTGTTTTTT. Protein: CASRDGLNTGELFF.

Written as DNA, the CDR3 is TGTGCCAGCAGCTTAGATCGTGCGGTGGGCGGGTTCACCTTC. Its protein is CASSLDRAVGGFTF. The rearrangement uses TRBV7-2 and TRBJ1-2; D is undetermined. The V end lost 1 base, the J end lost 13 bases, and 19 bases lay between the germline ends. Germline loops: CDR1 SGHTA, CDR2 FQGNSA. This CDR3 has 14 residues.

This clone was seen only once. The chain uses TRBV20-1 and TRBJ2-1; no reliable D call. The germline gives CDR1 DFQATT, CDR2 SNEGSKA (reference sequence). CDR3 length: 10 residues. The ends were cut back, 6 bases at V and 8 bases at J, with 8 bases in the middle. CDR3 sequence (DNA): TGCAGTGCCACTTCGGATGAGCAGTTCTTC. Its translation is CSATSDEQFF.